These 2 T cell receptor beta chains came from one sample sequenced in a study of blood T cell repertoires in COVID-19. TCRdb keeps only in-frame clones here, not all; method: immunoSEQ multiplex PCR. The data show about 670,000 clones, around 90% seen once. Material for sequencing was peripheral blood. The receptors originated from a woman aged 18-29 years with acute or convalescent COVID-19.

The chain employs TRBV27 and TRBJ2-6, with a possible D match to TRBD2 (6 bases). Trimming pared 6 bases from V and 4 bases from J, leaving 13 bases between. The CDR3 sequence is 15 residues long. CDR1 and CDR2 (germline): MNHEY, SMNVEV (reference sequence). CDR3: CASSKGRPGANVLTF. CDR3 sequence (DNA): TGTGCCAGCAGCAAGGGGAGGCCGGGGGCCAACGTCCTGACTTTC. Full variable domain (remainder filled in from reference TRBV27 and TRBJ2-6): EAQVTQNPRYLITVTGKKLTVTCSQNMNHEYMSWYRQDPGLGLRQIYYSMNVEVTDKGDVPEGYKVSRKEKRNFPLILESPSPNQTSLYFCASSKGRPGANVLTFGAGSRLTVL.

Notes on this clone: The identical CDR3 is also encoded by other nucleotide sequences in the sample. The chain links TRBV24-1 to TRBJ2-7; D is unresolved. The CDR3 has 14 residues. V was pared by 3 bases and J by 0 bases, with 8 bases between. Germline CDR1 KGHDR, CDR2 SFDVKD. The CDR3 DNA sequence: TGTGCCACCAGTGATCCACGGAGCTCCTACGAGCAGTACTTC. Translated: CATSDPRSSYEQYF.